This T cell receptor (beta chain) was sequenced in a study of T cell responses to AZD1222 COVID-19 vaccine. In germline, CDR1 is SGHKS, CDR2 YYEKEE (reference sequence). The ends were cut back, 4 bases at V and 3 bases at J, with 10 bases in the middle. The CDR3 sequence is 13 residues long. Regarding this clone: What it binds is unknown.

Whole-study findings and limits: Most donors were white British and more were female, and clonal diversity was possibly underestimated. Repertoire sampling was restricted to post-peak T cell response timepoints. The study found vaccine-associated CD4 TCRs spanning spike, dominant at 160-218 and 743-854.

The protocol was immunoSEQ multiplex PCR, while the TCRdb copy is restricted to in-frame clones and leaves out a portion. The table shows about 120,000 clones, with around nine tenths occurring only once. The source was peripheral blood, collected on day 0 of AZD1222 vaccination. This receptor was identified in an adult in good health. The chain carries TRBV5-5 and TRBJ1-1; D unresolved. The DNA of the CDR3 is TGTGCCAGCAGCGTCCATCGTGACACTGAAGCTTTCTTT. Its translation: CASSVHRDTEAFF.